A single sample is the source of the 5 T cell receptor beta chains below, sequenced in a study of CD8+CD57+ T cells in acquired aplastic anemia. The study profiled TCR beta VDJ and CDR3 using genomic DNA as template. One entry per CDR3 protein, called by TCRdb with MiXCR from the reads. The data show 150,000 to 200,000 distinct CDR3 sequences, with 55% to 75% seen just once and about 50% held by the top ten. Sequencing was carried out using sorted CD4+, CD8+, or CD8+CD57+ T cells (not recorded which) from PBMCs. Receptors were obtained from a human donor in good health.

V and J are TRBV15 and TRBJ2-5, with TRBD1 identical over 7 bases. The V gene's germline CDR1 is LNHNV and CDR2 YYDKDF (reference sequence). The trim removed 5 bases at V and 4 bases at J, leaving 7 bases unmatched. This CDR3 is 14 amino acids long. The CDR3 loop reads CATSPRQGSETQYF. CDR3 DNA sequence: TGTGCCACCAGCCCCAGACAGGGATCAGAGACCCAGTACTTC. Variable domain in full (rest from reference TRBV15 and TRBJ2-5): DAMVIQNPRYQVTQFGKPVTLSCSQTLNHNVMYWYQQKSSQAPKLLFHYYDKDFNNEADTPDNFQSRRPNTSFCFLDIRSPGLGDTAMYLCATSPRQGSETQYFGPGTRLLVL.

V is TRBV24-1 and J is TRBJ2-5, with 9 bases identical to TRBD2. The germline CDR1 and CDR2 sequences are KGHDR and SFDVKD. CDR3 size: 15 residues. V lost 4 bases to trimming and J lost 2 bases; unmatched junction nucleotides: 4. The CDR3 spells CATSDGTSPQETQYF. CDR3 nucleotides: TGTGCCACCAGTGACGGGACTAGCCCACAAGAGACCCAGTACTTC.

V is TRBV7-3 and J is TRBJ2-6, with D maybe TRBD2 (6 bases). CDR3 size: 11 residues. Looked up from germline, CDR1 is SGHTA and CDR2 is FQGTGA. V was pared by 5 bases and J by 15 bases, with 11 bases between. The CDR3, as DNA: TGTGCCAGCAGCGCCCCTAGCGCCCTGACTTTC. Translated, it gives CASSAPSALTF.

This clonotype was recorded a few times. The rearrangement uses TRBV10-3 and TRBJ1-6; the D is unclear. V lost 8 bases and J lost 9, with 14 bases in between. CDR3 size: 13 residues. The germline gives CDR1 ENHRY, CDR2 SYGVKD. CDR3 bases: TGTGCCATCGGCCCGGGTTCTAGTTCACCCCTCCACTTT. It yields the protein CAIGPGSSSPLHF.

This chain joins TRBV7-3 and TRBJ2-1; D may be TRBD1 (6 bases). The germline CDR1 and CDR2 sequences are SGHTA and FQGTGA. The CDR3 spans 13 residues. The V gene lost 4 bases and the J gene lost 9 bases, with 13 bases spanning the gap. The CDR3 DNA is TGTGCCAGCAGCTCCCCTTTGGACAGTGAGCAGTTCTTC. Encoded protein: CASSSPLDSEQFF. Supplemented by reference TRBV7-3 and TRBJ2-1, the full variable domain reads GAGVSQTPSNKVTEKGKYVELRCDPISGHTALYWYRQSLGQGPEFLIYFQGTGAADDSGLPNDRFFAVRPEGSVSTLKIQRTERGDSAVYLCASSSPLDSEQFFGPGTRLTVL.